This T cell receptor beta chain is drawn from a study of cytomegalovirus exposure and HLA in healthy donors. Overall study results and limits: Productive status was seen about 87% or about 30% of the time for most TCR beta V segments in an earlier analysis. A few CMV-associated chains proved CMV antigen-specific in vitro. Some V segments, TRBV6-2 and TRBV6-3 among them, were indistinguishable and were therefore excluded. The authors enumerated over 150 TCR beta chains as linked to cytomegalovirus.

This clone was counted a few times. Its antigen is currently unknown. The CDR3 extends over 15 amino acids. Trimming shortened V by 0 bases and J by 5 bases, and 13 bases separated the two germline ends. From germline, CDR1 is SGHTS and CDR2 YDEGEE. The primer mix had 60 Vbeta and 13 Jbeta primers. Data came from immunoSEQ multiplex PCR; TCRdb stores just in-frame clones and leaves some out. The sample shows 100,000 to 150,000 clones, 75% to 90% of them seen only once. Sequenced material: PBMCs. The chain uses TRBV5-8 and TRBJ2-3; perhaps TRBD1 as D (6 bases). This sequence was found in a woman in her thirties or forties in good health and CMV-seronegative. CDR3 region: CASSLGTEGRDTQYF. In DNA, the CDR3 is TGTGCCAGCAGCTTGGGGACAGAAGGCAGAGATACGCAGTATTTT.